This TCR beta chain appears in the sequencing data of a study of beta chain features in type 1 diabetes. Looking at the study overall: In all, around 99 million sorted cells from all samples were analyzed.

Whole-study findings and limits: The study found moderately but significantly shorter TCRB CDR3s in all four CD4+ subsets of Type 1 diabetes patients.

This CDR3 contains 16 residues. CDR1 is SEHNR and CDR2 is FQNEAQ in the germline V gene (reference sequence). Trimming removed 0 bases from V and 0 bases from J, with 9 bases in between. On this clone itself: What it binds is not known.

Sequencing targeted expressed TCRB transcripts, as all isolated RNA had been reverse transcribed. The data were produced by immunoSEQ multiplex PCR, yet TCRdb's version contains in-frame clones alone and is incomplete. The data show about 640,000 clones, with around 12% seen just once and 0.09% to 0.15% held by the top ten. What was sequenced was naive CD4+ T cells from blood. The genes are TRBV7-9 and TRBJ2-1; D unresolved. The sequence was obtained from a man aged 25 to 40 with type 1 diabetes. The CDR3 nucleotides are TGTGCCAGCAGCTTAGCCCGCCGGAGCTCCTACAATGAGCAGTTCTTC. Translating gives CASSLARRSSYNEQFF.